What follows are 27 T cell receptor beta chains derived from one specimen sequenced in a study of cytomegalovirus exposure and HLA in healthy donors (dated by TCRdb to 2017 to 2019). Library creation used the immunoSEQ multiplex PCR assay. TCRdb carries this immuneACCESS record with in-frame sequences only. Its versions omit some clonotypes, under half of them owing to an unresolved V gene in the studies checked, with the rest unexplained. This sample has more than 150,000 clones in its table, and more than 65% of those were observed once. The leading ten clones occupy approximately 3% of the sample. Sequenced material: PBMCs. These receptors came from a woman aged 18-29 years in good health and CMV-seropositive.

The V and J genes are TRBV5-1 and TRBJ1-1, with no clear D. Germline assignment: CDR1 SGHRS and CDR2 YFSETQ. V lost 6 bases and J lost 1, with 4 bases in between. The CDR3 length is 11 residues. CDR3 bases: TGCGCCAGCACGGGGAACACTGAAGCTTTCTTT. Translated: CASTGNTEAFF.

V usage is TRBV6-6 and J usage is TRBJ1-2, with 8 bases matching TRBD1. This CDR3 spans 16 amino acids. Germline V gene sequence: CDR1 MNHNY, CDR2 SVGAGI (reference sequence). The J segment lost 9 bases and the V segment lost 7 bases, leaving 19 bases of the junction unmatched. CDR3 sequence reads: CASTRTGNGPANSYTF. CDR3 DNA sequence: TGTGCCAGCACCAGGACAGGGAACGGCCCCGCTAATAGCTACACCTTC.

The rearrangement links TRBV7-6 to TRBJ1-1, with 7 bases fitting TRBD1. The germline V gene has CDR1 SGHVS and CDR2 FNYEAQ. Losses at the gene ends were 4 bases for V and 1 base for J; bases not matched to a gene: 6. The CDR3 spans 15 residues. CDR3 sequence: CASSSRQGQNTEAFF. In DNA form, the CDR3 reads TGTGCCAGCAGCTCTCGACAGGGACAGAACACTGAAGCTTTCTTT.

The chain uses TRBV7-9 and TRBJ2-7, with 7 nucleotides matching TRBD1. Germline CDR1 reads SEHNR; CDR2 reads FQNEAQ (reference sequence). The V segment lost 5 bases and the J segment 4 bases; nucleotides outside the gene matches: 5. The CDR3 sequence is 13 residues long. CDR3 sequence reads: CASSGDRAYEQYF. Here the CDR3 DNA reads TGTGCCAGCAGCGGCGACAGGGCGTACGAGCAGTACTTC. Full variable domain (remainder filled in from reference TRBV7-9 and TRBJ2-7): DTGVSQNPRHKITKRGQNVTFRCDPISEHNRLYWYRQTLGQGPEFLTYFQNEAQLEKSRLLSDRFSAERPKGSFSTLEIQRTEQGDSAMYLCASSGDRAYEQYFGPGTRLTVT.

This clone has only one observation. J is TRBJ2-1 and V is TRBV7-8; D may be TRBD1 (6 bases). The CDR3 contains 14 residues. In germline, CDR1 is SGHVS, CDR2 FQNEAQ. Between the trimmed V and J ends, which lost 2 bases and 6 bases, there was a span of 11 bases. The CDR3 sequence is CASSLLGGINEQFF. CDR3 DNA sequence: TGTGCCAGCAGCTTATTAGGGGGAATCAATGAGCAGTTCTTC.

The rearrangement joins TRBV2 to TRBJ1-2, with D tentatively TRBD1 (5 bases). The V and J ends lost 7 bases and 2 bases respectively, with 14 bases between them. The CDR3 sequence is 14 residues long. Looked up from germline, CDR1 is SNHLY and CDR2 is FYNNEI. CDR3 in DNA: TGTGCCAGCACTAAGGAAAAGGGGAACTATGGCTACACCTTC. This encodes CASTKEKGNYGYTF.

The DNA for the CDR3 is TGTGCCATCAGGGCCGGGACAGGACTGGGGGGAGATACGCAGTATTTT. The encoded protein is CAIRAGTGLGGDTQYF. V and J are TRBV10-3 and TRBJ2-3; 8 nucleotides match TRBD1. The CDR3 spans 16 residues. Per the germline V gene, CDR1 is ENHRY and CDR2 is SYGVKD. The V segment lost 6 bases and the J segment 5 bases; nucleotides outside the gene matches: 13.

This chain's CDR3 is CASSTEGQLNYGYTF. The CDR3 nucleotides read TGTGCCAGCAGCACAGAGGGACAGCTTAACTATGGCTACACCTTC. The V call is TRBV5-8, the J call TRBJ1-2; 7 bases map to TRBD1. V shed 4 bases and J 1 base; nucleotides not matched to a gene: 7. The CDR3 runs to 15 residues. The germline gives CDR1 SGHTS, CDR2 YDEGEE.

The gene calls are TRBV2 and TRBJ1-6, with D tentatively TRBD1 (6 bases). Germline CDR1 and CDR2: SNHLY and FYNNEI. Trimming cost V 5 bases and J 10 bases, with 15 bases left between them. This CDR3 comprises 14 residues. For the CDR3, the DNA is TGTGCCAGCAGTCAGGACAGCCATCTCTCACCCCTCCACTTT. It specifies CASSQDSHLSPLHF.

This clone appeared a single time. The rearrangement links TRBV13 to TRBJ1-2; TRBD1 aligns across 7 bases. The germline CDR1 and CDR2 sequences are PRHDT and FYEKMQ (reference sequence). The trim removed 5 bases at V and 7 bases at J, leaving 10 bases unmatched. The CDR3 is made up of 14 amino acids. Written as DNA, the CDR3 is TGTGCCAGCAGCCTACAGGGCTCAGGGGGTGGCTACACCTTC. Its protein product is CASSLQGSGGGYTF.

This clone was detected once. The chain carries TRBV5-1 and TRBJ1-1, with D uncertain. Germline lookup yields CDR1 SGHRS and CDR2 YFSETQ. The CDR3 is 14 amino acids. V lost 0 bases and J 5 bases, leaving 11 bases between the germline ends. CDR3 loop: CASSLAEGSTEAFF. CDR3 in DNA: TGCGCCAGCAGCTTGGCGGAGGGTTCGACTGAAGCTTTCTTT.

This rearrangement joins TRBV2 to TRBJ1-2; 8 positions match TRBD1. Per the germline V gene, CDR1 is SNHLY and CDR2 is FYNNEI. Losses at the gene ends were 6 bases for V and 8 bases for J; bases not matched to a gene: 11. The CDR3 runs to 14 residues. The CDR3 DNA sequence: TGTGCCAGCAGGGATGGACAGGGCCCCTGGGGCTACACCTTC. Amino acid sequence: CASRDGQGPWGYTF.

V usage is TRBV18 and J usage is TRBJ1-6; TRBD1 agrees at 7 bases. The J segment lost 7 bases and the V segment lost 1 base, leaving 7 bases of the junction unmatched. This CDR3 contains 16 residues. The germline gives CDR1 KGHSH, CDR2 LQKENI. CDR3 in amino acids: CASSPQPGGTNSPLHF. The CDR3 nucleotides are TGTGCCAGCTCACCACAGCCAGGGGGAACGAATTCACCCCTCCACTTT.

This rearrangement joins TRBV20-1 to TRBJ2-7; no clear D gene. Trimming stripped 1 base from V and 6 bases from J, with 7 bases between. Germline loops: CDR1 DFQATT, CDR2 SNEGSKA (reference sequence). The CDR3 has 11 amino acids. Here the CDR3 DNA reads TGCAGTGCTAGAGGCGGCTCCGAGCAGTACTTC. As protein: CSARGGSEQYF.

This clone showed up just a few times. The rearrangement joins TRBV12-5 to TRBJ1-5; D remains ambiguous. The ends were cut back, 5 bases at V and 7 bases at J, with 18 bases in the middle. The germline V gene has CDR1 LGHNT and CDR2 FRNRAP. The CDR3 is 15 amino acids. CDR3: CASGHERPPGQPQHF. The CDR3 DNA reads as TGTGCTAGTGGTCACGAACGCCCTCCGGGGCAGCCCCAGCATTTT.

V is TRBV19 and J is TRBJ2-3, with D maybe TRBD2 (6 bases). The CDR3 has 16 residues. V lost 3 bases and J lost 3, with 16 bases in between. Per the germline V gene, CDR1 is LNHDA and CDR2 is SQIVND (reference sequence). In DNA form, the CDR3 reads TGTGCCAGTAGTATCGGGGGTATCGTAGGGACAGATACGCAGTATTTT. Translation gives CASSIGGIVGTDTQYF.

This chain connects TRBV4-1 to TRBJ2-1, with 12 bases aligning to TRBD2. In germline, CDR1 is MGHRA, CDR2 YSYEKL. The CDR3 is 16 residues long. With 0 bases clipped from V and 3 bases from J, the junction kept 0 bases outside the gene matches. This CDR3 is CASSQELAGGYNEQFF. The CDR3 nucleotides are TGCGCCAGCAGCCAAGAACTAGCGGGGGGCTACAATGAGCAGTTCTTC.

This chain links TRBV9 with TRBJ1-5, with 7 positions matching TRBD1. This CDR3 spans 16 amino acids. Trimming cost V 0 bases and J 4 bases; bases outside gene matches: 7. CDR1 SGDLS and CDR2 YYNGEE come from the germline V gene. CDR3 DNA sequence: TGTGCCAGCAGCGTAGGGTCAGGGGGTGAAAATCAGCCCCAGCATTTT. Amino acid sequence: CASSVGSGGENQPQHF.

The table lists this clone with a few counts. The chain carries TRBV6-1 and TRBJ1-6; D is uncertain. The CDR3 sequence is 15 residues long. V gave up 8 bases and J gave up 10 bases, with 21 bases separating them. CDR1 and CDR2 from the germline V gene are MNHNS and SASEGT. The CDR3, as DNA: TGTGCCAGCGATCTAAACGCGGCGGGAAAATCACCCCTCCACTTT. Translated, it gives CASDLNAAGKSPLHF.

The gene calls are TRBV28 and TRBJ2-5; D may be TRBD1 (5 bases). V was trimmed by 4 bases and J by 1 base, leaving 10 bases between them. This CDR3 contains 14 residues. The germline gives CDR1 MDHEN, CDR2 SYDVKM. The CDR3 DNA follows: TGTGCCAGCAGTTACTCGACAGTCCAAGAGACCCAGTACTTC. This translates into CASSYSTVQETQYF.

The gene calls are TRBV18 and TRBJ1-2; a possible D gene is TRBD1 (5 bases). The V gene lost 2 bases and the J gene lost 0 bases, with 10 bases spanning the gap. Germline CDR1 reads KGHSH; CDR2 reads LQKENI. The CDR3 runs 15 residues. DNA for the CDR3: TGTGCCAGCTCACCAGACAGCCAAGCTAACTATGGCTACACCTTC. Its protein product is CASSPDSQANYGYTF.

CDR3 sequence reads: CASNPIRRQETQYF. The CDR3 nucleotides read TGTGCCAGCAACCCAATCCGGCGGCAAGAGACCCAGTACTTC. The V gene is TRBV7-6, the J gene TRBJ2-5; the D is unclear. Trimming removed 7 bases at V and 2 bases at J, with 14 bases between. Germline lookup yields CDR1 SGHVS and CDR2 FNYEAQ. The CDR3 is 14 amino acids.

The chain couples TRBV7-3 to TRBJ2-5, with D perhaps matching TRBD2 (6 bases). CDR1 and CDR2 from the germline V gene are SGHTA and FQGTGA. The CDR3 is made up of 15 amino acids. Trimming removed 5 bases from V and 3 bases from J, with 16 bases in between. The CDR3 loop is CASSLPEGGEETQYF. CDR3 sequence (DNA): TGTGCCAGCAGCCTCCCGGAGGGCGGGGAAGAGACCCAGTACTTC.

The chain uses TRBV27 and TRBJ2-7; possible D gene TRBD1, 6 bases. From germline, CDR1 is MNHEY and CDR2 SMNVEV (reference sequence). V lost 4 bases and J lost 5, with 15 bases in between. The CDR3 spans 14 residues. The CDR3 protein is CASSSPTGPHEQYF. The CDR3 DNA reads TGTGCCAGCAGTTCCCCAACAGGGCCCCACGAGCAGTACTTC.

CDR3 DNA sequence: TGTGCCAGCAGCTTAGCCCCTAGCGGGGGTCTCACAGATACGCAGTATTTT. Translated: CASSLAPSGGLTDTQYF. V gene TRBV7-8 combines with J gene TRBJ2-3, with TRBD2 matching 10 bases. Germline trimming cut 0 bases from V and 2 bases from J; bases unmatched to any gene: 5. The germline gives CDR1 SGHVS, CDR2 FQNEAQ. The CDR3 length is 17 residues.

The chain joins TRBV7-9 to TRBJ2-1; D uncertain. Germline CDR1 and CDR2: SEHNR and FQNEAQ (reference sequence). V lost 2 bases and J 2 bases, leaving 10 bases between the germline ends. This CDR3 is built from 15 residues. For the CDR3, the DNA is TGTGCCAGCAGCTTAACAGAAAGGACCTACAATGAGCAGTTCTTC. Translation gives CASSLTERTYNEQFF.

The CDR3 protein is CASSFGGTNNSPLHF. The DNA for the CDR3 is TGCGCCAGCAGCTTCGGGGGTACGAATAATTCACCCCTCCACTTT. V usage is TRBV5-1 and J usage is TRBJ1-6; tentatively, D is TRBD1 (5 bases). In germline, CDR1 is SGHRS, CDR2 YFSETQ. V was clipped by 2 bases and J by 5 bases, with 11 bases between them. CDR3 size: 15 residues.